This paragraph covers one T cell receptor beta chain sequence. Trimming left V 2 bases short and J 3 bases short, with 14 bases between. The CDR3 runs to 16 residues. Germline V gene lookup returns CDR1 MNHNS and CDR2 SASEGT. This entry comes from a study of blood T cell repertoires in COVID-19. Study details: The cDNA or gDNA used as material had been derived from T cells, B-cell-depleted T cells, or PBMCs.

Individuals drawn from 24 US areas were about 18 to 90 years old. Grouping used clinical history reported by participants in a survey and questionnaire. Recovered participants had two consecutive negative NP/OP PCR tests, healthcare professional clearance, or symptom resolution. Data came from immunoSEQ multiplex PCR; TCRdb stores just in-frame clones and leaves some out. The sample holds 220,000 or so clones, about 83% seen once. The sample consisted of PBMCs or T cells enriched from blood (not recorded which). The clonotype was recovered from a woman aged 45-65 years who had recovered from COVID-19. The chain links TRBV6-1 to TRBJ1-5, with TRBD1 as a possible D gene (5 bases). The CDR3 DNA sequence: TGTGCCAGCAGTGAACGGCAGGGTACGTACAATCAGCCCCAGCATTTT. Translating it yields CASSERQGTYNQPQHF.